One and the same sample provided the 7 T cell receptor beta chains below, sequenced in a study of T cells expressing NK-cell markers. TCRdb derives one entry per CDR3 protein from the 5' RACE reads, leaving out DNA. The repertoire shows hundreds of thousands of distinct CDR3 sequences; the top ten hold 3% to 4.5%. The source material was blood T cells: a sorted CD56 or NKG2C T cell subset, CD4+ or CD8+ T cells, or bulk PBMC T cells (not recorded which). The receptors come from a man younger than 35 in good health.

This chain connects TRBV21-1 to TRBJ2-1; TCRdb gives TRBD1 as the D gene, but with no DNA this cannot be confirmed. TRBV21-1 is a documented pseudogene. This CDR3 has 15 amino acids. CDR3 region: CASSKAGTGYNEQFF.

The J gene is TRBJ2-1, the V gene TRBV27; the TCRdb D gene call, TRBD2, has no DNA to confirm it. This CDR3 is built from 15 residues. Germline values: CDR1 MNHEY, CDR2 SMNVEV (reference sequence). The CDR3 reads CASSLRLATINEQFF.

This rearrangement joins TRBV7-8 to TRBJ2-7; as DNA is missing, the TRBD2 call by TCRdb cannot be tested. In germline, CDR1 is SGHVS, CDR2 FQNEAQ. This CDR3 spans 14 amino acids. CDR3 in amino acids: CASSSPGTTFEQYF.

The gene calls are TRBV7-9 and TRBJ1-4. Per germline, CDR1 SEHNR and CDR2 FQNEAQ (reference sequence). The CDR3 is 13 residues long. CDR3 loop: CASSLDTSEKLFF.

The chain employs TRBV5-1 and TRBJ2-5; TCRdb gives TRBD1 as the D gene, but with no DNA this cannot be confirmed. The CDR3 loop spans 13 amino acids. Germline V gene data show CDR1 as SGHRS and CDR2 as YFSETQ. The CDR3 region is CASKGAPEGTQYF.

This rearrangement joins TRBV7-6 to TRBJ1-1; the D gene TCRdb calls, TRBD1, cannot be checked with no DNA. The length of the CDR3 is 14 residues. The germline V gene has CDR1 SGHVS and CDR2 FNYEAQ. CDR3 loop: CASSLGGPGSEAFF.

The chain joins TRBV3-1 to TRBJ2-5; TCRdb's D gene call, TRBD2, goes unchecked for lack of DNA. Germline CDR1 and CDR2: LGHDT and YNNKEL (reference sequence). This CDR3 is built from 16 residues. The CDR3 sequence: CASSNRLAGNQETQYF.